Listed here is a single T cell receptor beta chain. Its antigen remains unknown. The data stem from a study of lymphopenia after photon versus proton radiotherapy. Overall study results and limits: Proton therapy kept repertoires fairly stable, unlike photons, which gained effector/memory cells.

The CDR3 is 14 amino acids. Assay used: immunoSEQ multiplex PCR; TCRdb lists only in-frame clones, some missing. Here the sample spans roughly 25,000 clones, about nine tenths being singletons. The chain recombines TRBV21-1 with TRBJ1-1. TRBV21-1 counts as a pseudogene. This sequence was found in a woman aged 45-60 years with cholangiocarcinoma. Source: peripheral blood, taken from a patient treated with photon-based radiotherapy. In nucleotides, the CDR3 is TGTGCCAGCAGCCCCGTCGGGGGTTGCACTGAAGCTTTCTTT. The encoded protein is CASSPVGGCTEAFF.